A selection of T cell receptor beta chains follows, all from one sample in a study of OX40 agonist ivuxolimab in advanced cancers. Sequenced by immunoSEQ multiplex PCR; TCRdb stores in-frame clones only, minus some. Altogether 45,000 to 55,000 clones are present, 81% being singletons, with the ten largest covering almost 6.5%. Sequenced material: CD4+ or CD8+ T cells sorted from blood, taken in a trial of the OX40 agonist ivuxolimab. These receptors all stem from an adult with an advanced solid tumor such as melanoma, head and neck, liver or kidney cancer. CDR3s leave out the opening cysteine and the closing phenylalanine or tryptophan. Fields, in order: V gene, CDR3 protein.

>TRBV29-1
SAMDRTGELF
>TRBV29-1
SVAGGGPNEKLF
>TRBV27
ASSLSGAGAYEQY
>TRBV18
ASSPPGLGTDTQY
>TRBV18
ASSPAGASYNEQF
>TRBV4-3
ASSQEPLDTQY
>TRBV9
ASSVDGSREQY
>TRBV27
ASSLSVSSYEQY
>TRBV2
ASSIRLLPPNEKLF
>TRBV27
ASSLIGDTQY
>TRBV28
ASREGASNEKLF
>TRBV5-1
ASSLAGKWHEQY
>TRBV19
ASSIMGVWTGELF
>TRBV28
ASSWAQVTYEQY
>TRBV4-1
ASSQTGSGETQY
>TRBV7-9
ASSYNEQF
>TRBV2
ASSPTHYNEQF
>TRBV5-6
ASSPASDETQY
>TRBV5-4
ASSFLGHGNNEQF
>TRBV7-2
ASSYGADYGYT
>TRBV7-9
ASSLETAGPEKLF
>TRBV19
ASSPSTTNTGELF
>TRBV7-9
ASSLAAGPHLN
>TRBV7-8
ASSLGAGGYEQY
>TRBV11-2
ASSLGALGYT
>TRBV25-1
ASSELVSYGYT
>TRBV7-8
ASSLLLGRGTNYGYT
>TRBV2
ASSEASVNTEAF
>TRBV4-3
ASSQDRSTGNTIY
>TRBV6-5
ASSYIGGAGETQY
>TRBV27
ASSSHSGTVLTDTQY
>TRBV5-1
ASSLTGINTEAF
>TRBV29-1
SVVPGTGVSGNTIY
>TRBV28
ASSSGLGHTEAF
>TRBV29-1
SVAGTSGASTDTQY
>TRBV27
ASSLSEELSYEQY
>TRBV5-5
ASSPDRGGTEAF
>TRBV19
ASSIGGLTEAF
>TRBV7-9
ASSRQGSSYNEQF
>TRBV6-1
ASSQAGGSTDTQY
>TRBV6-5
ASRLIGTNEKLF